This entry lists 10 T cell receptor beta chains sequenced from one sample in a study of OX40 agonist ivuxolimab in advanced cancers. This table comes from immunoSEQ multiplex PCR, and its TCRdb copy is limited to in-frame clones, with some not included. The sample has 70,000 to 95,000 clones; 90% are singletons. The source material was CD4+ or CD8+ T cells sorted from blood, sampled in a trial of the OX40 agonist ivuxolimab. Receptors originate from an adult with an advanced solid tumor such as melanoma, head and neck, liver or kidney cancer.

The rearrangement joins TRBV14 to TRBJ2-1; a possible D gene is TRBD2 (7 bases). CDR1 is SGHDN and CDR2 is FVKESK in the germline V gene. CDR3 length: 13 amino acids. The V gene lost 8 bases and the J gene lost 8 bases, with 16 bases spanning the gap. In nucleotides, the CDR3 is TGTGCCAGCTCCCGTGGGGGGGGCGATGAGCAGTTCTTC. This sequence encodes CASSRGGGDEQFF.

V and J are TRBV19 and TRBJ2-1, with TRBD1 matching 10 bases. CDR1 is LNHDA and CDR2 is SQIVND in the germline V gene (reference sequence). This CDR3 spans 13 amino acids. With V trimmed by 9 bases and J by 1 base, 0 bases remained unmatched. DNA of the CDR3: TGTGCCAGGGGACAGGGGTCCTACAATGAGCAGTTCTTC. Translating it yields CARGQGSYNEQFF.

The chain combines TRBV4-1 with TRBJ2-3; maybe TRBD2 (6 bases). Germline CDR1 is MGHRA and CDR2 is YSYEKL. With 0 bases removed from V and 4 bases from J, the gap between germline ends came to 17 bases. This CDR3 has 17 residues. The CDR3 sequence is CASSQDPIGGKSDTQYF. The CDR3 bases are TGCGCCAGCAGCCAAGACCCCATTGGGGGGAAATCAGATACGCAGTATTTT.

V and J are TRBV11-3 and TRBJ1-1, with D perhaps matching TRBD1 (5 bases). Trimming left V 3 bases short and J 0 bases short, with 8 bases between. This CDR3 is built from 14 residues. Germline loops: CDR1 SGHNT, CDR2 YENEEA. Here the CDR3 reads CASSLGGMNTEAFF. CDR3 coding DNA: TGTGCCAGCAGCTTGGGGGGGATGAACACTGAAGCTTTCTTT.

The gene calls are TRBV18 and TRBJ1-4; D not resolved. V lost 6 bases to trimming and J lost 0 bases, with 11 bases between them. From germline, CDR1 is KGHSH and CDR2 LQKENI. The CDR3 covers 15 residues. CDR3 nucleotides: TGTGCCAGCTCTCAAGAGATTGCAACTAATGAAAAACTGTTTTTT. Protein sequence: CASSQEIATNEKLFF.

This chain connects TRBV12-5 to TRBJ2-5, with 7 bases fitting TRBD1. CDR1 and CDR2 (germline): LGHNT, FRNRAP. This CDR3 is built from 13 residues. The V gene end was trimmed by 5 bases and the J gene end by 5 bases; junction bases not matched to a gene: 5. The CDR3 spells CASGIGQVETQYF. DNA for the CDR3: TGTGCTAGTGGTATCGGACAGGTGGAGACCCAGTACTTC. The variable domain in full, completed from reference TRBV12-5 and TRBJ2-5, reads DARVTQTPRHKVTEMGQEVTMRCQPILGHNTVFWYRQTMMQGLELLAYFRNRAPLDDSGMPKDRFSAEMPDATLATLKIQPSEPRDSAVYFCASGIGQVETQYFGPGTRLLVL.

The V call is TRBV27, the J call TRBJ2-5, with D tentatively TRBD2 (5 bases). Germline V gene data show CDR1 as MNHEY and CDR2 as SMNVEV (reference sequence). The CDR3 spans 11 residues. V was shortened by 5 bases and J by 4 bases, with 5 bases between the two germline ends. CDR3 nucleotides: TGTGCCAGCAGTCGGGGAGAGACCCAGTACTTC. It is translated as CASSRGETQYF.

This chain uses TRBV5-1 with TRBJ1-1, with 7 bases aligning to TRBD1. The CDR3 has 13 residues. J gave up 11 bases and V 4 bases, and 11 bases lay outside the gene matches. The germline V gene has CDR1 SGHRS and CDR2 YFSETQ. The CDR3 bases are TGCGCCAGCAGCCGCGACAGGGTAGAGGGGGCTTTCTTT. It yields the protein CASSRDRVEGAFF. Supplemented by reference TRBV5-1 and TRBJ1-1, the full variable domain reads KAGVTQTPRYLIKTRGQQVTLSCSPISGHRSVSWYQQTPGQGLQFLFEYFSETQRNKGNFPGRFSGRQFSNSRSEMNVSTLELGDSALYLCASSRDRVEGAFFGQGTRLTVV.

V is TRBV4-2 and J is TRBJ2-3; TRBD2 aligns across 14 bases. The CDR3 loop spans 18 amino acids. Germline-derived CDR1 and CDR2 are LGHNA and YNFKEQ. The J segment lost 2 bases and the V segment lost 1 base, leaving 5 bases of the junction unmatched. The CDR3, as DNA: TGTGCCAGCAGCCAAGCCGGGACTAGCGGGAGAGACACAGATACGCAGTATTTT. It yields the protein CASSQAGTSGRDTDTQYF.

The chain combines TRBV28 with TRBJ2-7; unclear D gene. Trimming took 4 bases from V and 2 from J, leaving 9 bases between them. The CDR3 covers 13 residues. Germline V CDR1 and CDR2: MDHEN, SYDVKM. CDR3: CASSWNSPYEQYF. CDR3 DNA sequence: TGTGCCAGCAGTTGGAACAGCCCCTACGAGCAGTACTTC. Variable domain in full (rest from reference TRBV28 and TRBJ2-7): DVKVTQSSRYLVKRTGEKVFLECVQDMDHENMFWYRQDPGLGLRLIYFSYDVKMKEKGDIPEGYSVSREKKERFSLILESASTNQTSMYLCASSWNSPYEQYFGPGTRLTVT.